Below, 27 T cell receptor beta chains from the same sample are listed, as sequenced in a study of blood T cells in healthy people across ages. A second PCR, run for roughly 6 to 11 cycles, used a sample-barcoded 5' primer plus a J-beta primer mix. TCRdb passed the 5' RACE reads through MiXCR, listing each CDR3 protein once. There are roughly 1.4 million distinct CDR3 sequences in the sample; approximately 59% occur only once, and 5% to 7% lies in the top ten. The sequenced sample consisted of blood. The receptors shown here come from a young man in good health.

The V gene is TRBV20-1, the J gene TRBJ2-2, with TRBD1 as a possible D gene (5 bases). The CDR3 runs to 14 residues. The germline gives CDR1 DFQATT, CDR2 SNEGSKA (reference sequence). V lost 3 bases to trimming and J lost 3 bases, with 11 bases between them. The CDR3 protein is CSASQGADTGELFF. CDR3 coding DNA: TGCAGTGCTAGTCAGGGCGCGGACACCGGGGAGCTGTTTTTT.

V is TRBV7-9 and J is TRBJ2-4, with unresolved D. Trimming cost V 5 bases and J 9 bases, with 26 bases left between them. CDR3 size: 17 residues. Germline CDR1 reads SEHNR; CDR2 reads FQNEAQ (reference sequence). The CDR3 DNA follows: TGTGCCAGCAGCCCCCGTTTGATGGCTGGTCTCAAGGGCATTCAGTACTTC. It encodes CASSPRLMAGLKGIQYF.

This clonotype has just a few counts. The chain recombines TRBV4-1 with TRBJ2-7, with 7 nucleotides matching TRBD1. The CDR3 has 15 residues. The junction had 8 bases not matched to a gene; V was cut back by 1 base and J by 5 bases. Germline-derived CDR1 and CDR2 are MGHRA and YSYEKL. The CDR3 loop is CASSQVRRGFDEQYF. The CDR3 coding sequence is TGCGCCAGCAGCCAAGTCCGCAGGGGGTTCGACGAGCAGTACTTC.

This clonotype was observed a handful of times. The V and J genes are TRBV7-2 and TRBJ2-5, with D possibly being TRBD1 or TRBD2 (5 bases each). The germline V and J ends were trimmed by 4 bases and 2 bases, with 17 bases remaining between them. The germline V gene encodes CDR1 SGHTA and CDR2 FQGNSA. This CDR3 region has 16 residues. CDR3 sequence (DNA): TGTGCCAGCAGCTCACCTTATGGGACCGAACAAGAGACCCAGTACTTC. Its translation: CASSSPYGTEQETQYF.

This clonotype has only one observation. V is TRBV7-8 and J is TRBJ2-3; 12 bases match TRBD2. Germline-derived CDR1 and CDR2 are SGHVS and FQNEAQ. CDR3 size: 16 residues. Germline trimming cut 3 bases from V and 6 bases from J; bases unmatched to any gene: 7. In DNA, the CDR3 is TGTGCCAGCAGCTTGGCTAGCGGGAGGGCCAAGGATACGCAGTATTTT. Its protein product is CASSLASGRAKDTQYF.

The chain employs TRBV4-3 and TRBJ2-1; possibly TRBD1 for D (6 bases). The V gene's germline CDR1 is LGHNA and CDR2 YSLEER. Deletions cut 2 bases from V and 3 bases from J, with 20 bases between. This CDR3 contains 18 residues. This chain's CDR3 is CASSQLGEMTGFYNEQFF. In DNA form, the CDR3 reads TGCGCCAGCAGCCAATTGGGGGAAATGACAGGTTTCTACAATGAGCAGTTCTTC.

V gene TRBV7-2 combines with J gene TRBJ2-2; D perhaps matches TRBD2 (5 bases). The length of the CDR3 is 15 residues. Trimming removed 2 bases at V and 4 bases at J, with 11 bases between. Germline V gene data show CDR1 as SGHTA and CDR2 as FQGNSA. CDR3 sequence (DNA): TGTGCCAGCAGCTTACAGCGGAGTGTCACCGGGGAGCTGTTTTTT. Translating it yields CASSLQRSVTGELFF.

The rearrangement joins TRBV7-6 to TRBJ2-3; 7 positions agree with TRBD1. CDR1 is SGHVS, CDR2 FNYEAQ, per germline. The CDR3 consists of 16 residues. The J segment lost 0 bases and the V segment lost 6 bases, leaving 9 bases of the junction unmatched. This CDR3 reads CASSYRPGQSTDTQYF. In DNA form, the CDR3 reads TGTGCCAGCAGTTACCGACCGGGACAGAGCACAGATACGCAGTATTTT.

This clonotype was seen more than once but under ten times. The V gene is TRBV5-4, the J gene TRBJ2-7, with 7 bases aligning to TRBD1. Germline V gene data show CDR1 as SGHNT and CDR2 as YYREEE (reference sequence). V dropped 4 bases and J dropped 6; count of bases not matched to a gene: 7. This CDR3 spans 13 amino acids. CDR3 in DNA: TGTGCCAGCAGCCCCGGACAGGCGGGCGAGCAGTACTTC. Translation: CASSPGQAGEQYF.

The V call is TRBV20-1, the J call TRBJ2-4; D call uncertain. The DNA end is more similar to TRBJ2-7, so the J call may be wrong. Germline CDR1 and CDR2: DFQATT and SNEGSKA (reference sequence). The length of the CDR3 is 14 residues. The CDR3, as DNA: TGCAGTGCTTTTCCCCGAGGTCTGTTCTACGAGCAGTACTTC. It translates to CSAFPRGLFYEQYF.

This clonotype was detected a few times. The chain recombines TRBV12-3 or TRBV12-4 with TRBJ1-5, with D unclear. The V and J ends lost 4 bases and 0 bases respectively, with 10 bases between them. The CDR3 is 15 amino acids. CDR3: CASSSLIDSNQPQHF. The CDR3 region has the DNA TGTGCCAGCAGTTCATTGATCGATAGCAATCAGCCCCAGCATTTT.

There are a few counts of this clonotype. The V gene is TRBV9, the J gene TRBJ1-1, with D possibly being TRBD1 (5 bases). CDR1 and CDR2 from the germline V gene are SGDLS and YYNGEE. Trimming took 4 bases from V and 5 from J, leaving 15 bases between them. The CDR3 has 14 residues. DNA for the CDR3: TGTGCCAGCAGCCCCAGCGGGGGAGGGACTGAAGCTTTCTTT. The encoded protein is CASSPSGGGTEAFF.

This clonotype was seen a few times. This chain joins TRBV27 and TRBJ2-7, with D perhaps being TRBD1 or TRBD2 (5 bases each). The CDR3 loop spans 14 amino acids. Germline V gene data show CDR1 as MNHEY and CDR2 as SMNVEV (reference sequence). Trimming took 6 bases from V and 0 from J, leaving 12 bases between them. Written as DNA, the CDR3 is TGTGCCAGCAGGCCGGGGCCGAGCTCCTACGAGCAGTACTTC. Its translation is CASRPGPSSYEQYF.

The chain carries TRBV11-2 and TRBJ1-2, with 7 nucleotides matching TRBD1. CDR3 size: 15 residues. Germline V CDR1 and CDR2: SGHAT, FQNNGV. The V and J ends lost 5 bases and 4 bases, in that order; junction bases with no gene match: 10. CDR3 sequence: CASSANRQGSYGYTF. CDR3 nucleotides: TGTGCCAGCAGCGCCAACCGACAGGGATCCTATGGCTACACCTTC.

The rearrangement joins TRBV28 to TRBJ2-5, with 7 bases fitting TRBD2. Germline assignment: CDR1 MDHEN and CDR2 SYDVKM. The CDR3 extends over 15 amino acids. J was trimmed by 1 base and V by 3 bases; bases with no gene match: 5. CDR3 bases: TGTGCCAGCAGTTTCCGAGCGGGGCTCCAAGAGACCCAGTACTTC. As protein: CASSFRAGLQETQYF.

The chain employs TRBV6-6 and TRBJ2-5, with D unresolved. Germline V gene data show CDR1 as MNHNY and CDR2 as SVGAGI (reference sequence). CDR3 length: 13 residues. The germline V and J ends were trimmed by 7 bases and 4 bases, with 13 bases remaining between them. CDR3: CASTSSWRETQYF. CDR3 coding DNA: TGTGCCAGCACGTCCTCCTGGCGAGAGACCCAGTACTTC.

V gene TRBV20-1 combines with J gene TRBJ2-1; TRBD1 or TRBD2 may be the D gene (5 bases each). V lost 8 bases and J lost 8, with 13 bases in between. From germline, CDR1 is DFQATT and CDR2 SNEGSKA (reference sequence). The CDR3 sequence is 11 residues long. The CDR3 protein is CSTGPKDEQFF. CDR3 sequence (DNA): TGCAGTACGGGACCGAAAGATGAGCAGTTCTTC.

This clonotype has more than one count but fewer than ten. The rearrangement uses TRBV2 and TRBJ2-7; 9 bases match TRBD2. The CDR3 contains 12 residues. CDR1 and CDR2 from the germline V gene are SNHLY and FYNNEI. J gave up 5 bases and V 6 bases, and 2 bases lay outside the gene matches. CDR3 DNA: TGTGCCAGCAGCGCTAGCGGGGACGAGCAGTACTTC. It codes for CASSASGDEQYF. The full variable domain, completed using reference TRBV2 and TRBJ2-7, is EPEVTQTPSHQVTQMGQEVILRCVPISNHLYFYWYRQILGQKVEFLVSFYNNEISEKSEIFDDQFSVERPDGSNFTLKIRSTKLEDSAMYFCASSASGDEQYFGPGTRLTVT.

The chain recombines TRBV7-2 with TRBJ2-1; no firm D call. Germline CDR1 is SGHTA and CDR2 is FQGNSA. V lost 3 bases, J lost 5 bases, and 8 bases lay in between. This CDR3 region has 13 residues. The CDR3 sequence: CASSFPPDNEQFF. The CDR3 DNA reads TGTGCCAGCAGCTTTCCACCCGACAATGAGCAGTTCTTC.

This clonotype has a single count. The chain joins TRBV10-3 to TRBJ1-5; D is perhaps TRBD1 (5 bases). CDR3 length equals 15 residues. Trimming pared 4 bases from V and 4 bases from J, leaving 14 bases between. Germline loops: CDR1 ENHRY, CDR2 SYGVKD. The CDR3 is CAISASTGGNQPQHF. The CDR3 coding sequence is TGTGCCATCAGTGCCTCGACGGGGGGAAATCAGCCCCAGCATTTT.

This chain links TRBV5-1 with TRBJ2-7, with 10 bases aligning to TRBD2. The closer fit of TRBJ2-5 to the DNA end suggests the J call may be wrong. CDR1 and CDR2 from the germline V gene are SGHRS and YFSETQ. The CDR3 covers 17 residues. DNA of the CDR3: TGCGCCAGCAGCTTGCGGCCAGCGGGAGGGCCCCGGGAGACCCAGTACTTC. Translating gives CASSLRPAGGPRETQYF.

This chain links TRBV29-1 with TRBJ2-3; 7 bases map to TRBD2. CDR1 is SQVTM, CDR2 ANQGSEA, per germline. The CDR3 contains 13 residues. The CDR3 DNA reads TGCAGTTCGGTGGGGGGGAGCACAGATACGCAGTATTTT. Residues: CSSVGGSTDTQYF.

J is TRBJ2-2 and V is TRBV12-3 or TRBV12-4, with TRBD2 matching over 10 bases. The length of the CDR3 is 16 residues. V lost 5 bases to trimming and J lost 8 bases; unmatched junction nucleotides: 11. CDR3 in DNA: TGTGCCAGCAGTGGCACCGGGACTAGCGCTGCGGGGGAGCTGTTTTTT. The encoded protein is CASSGTGTSAAGELFF.

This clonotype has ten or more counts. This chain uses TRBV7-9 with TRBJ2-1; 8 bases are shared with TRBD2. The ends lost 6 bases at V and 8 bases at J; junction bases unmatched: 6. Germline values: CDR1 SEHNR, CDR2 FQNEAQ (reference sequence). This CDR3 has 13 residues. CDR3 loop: CASRAKLADEQFF. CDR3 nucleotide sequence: TGTGCCAGCAGGGCTAAACTAGCGGATGAGCAGTTCTTC.

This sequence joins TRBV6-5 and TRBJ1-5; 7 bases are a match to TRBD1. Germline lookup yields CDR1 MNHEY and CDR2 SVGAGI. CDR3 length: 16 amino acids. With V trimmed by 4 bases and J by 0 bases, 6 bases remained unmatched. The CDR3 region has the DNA TGTGCCAGCAGTTTAGGGGACAGCTATAGCAATCAGCCCCAGCATTTT. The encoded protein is CASSLGDSYSNQPQHF.

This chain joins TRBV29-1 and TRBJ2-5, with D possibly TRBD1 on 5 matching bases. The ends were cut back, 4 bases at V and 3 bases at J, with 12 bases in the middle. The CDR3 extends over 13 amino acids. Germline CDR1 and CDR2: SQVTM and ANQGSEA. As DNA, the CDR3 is TGCAGCGTTGCGTGGGGCTCGGAAGAGACCCAGTACTTC. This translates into CSVAWGSEETQYF.

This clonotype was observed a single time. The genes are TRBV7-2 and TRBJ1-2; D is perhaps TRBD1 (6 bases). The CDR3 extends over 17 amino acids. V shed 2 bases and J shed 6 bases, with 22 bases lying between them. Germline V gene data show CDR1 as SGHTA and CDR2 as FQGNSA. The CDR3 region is CASSLIVGGNEWDGYTF. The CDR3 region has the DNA TGTGCCAGCAGCTTAATTGTAGGGGGGAATGAATGGGATGGCTACACCTTC.